The T cell receptor beta chain described here comes from a study of a mutant IDH1 vaccine in newly diagnosed glioma. The overall study: Sex among treated patients split about 62% male, approximately 38% female; mean age was roughly 42 years.

Assay used: immunoSEQ multiplex PCR; TCRdb lists only in-frame clones, some missing. The data show tens of thousands of clones, around 80% seen once. Turning to this clone: Its antigen is not identified.

The time point here: week 5, during vaccination. What each vaccine dose contained was 300 ug of mutant IDH1 20-mer peptide, accompanied by topical imiquimod. The CDR3 is 10 residues long. Trimming pared 7 bases from V and 6 bases from J, leaving 6 bases between. Germline lookup yields CDR1 SGHRS and CDR2 YFSETQ. This specimen consisted of PBMCs, obtained from a glioma patient whose treatment included an IDH1 peptide vaccine. The chain joins TRBV5-1 to TRBJ2-3; D gene ambiguous. This TCR derives from a woman aged 45-65 years with glioma. The chain's CDR3 is CASLVDTQYF. Here the CDR3 DNA reads TGCGCCAGCCTGGTGGATACGCAGTATTTT.